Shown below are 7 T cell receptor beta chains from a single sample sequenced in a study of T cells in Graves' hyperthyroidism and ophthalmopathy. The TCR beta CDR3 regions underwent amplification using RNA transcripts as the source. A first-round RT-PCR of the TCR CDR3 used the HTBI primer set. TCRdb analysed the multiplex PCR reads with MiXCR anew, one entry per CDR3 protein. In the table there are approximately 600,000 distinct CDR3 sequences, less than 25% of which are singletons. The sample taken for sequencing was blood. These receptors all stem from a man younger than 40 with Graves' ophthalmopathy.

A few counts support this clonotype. CDR3 residues: CASSTGKSGANVLTF. The CDR3 DNA follows: TGTGCCAGCAGTACAGGGAAATCTGGGGCCAACGTCCTGACTTTC. The genes are TRBV13 and TRBJ2-6; possible D gene TRBD1, 6 bases. V was clipped by 6 bases and J by 1 base, with 10 bases between them. CDR1 is PRHDT, CDR2 FYEKMQ, per germline (reference sequence). CDR3 length equals 15 residues.

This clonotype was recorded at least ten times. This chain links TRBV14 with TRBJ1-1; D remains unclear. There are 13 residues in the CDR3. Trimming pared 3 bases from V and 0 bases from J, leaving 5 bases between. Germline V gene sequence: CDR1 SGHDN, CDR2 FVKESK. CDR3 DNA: TGTGCCAGCAGCCAGGCATTGAACACTGAAGCTTTCTTT. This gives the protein CASSQALNTEAFF.

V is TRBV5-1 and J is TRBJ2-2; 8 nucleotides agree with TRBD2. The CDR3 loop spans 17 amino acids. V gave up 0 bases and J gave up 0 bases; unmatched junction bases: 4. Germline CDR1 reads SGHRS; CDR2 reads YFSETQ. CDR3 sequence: CASSLDRGGPNTGELFF. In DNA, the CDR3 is TGCGCCAGCAGCTTGGACCGGGGGGGCCCGAACACCGGGGAGCTGTTTTTT.

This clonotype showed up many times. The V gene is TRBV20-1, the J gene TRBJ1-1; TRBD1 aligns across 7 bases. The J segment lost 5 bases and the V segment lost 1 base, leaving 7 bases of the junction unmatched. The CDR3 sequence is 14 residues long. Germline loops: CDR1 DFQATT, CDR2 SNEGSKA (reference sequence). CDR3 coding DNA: TGCAGTGCTAGAGGGGACAGCGGGAGAACTGAAGCTTTCTTT. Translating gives CSARGDSGRTEAFF.

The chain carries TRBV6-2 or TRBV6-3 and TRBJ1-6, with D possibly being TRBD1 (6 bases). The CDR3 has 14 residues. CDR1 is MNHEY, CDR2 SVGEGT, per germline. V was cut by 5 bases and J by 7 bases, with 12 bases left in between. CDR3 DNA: TGTGCCAGCAGTCAGGGGACGGTAAATTCACCCCTCCACTTT. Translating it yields CASSQGTVNSPLHF.

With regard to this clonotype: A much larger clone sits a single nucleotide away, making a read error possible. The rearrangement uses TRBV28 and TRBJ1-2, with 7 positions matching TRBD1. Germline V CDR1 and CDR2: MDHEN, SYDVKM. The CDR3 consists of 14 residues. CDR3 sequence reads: CAGSSTGSLDGYTF. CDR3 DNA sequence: TGTGCCGGCAGTTCGACAGGGAGTTTGGATGGCTACACCTTC.

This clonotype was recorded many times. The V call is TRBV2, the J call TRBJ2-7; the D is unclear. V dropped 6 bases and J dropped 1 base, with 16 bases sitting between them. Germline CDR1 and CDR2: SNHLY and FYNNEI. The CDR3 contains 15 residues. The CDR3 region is CASRRNSLSSYEQYF. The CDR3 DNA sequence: TGTGCCAGCAGGAGGAATAGCTTGAGTTCCTACGAGCAGTACTTC.